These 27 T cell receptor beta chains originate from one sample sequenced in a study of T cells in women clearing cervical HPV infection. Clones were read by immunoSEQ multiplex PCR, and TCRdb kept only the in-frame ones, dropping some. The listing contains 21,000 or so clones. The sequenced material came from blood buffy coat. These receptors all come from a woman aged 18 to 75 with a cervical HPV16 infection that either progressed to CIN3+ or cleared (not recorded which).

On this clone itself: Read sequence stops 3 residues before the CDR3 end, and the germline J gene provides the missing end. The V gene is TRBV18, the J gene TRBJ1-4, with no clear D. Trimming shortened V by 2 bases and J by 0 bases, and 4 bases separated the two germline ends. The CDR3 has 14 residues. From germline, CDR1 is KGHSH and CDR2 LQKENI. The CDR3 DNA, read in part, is TGTGCCAGCTCACCAAGCTCAACTAATGAAAAA. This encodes CASSPSSTNEK. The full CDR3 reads CASSPSSTNEKLFF.

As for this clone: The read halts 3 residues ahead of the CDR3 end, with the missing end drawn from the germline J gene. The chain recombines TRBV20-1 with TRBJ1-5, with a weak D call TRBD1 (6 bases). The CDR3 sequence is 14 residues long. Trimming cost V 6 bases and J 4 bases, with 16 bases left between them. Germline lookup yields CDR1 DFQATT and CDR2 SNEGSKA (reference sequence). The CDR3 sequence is CSALRDTQNQPQHF. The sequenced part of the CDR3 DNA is TGCAGTGCCCTCCGGGACACCCAAAATCAGCCC.

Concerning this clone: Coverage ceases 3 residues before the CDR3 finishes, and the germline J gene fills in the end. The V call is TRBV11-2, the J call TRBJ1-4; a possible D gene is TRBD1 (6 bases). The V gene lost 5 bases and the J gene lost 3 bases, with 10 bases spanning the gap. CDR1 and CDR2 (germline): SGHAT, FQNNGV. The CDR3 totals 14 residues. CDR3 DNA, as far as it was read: TGTGCCAGCAGCGAGGACAGCTCTAATGAAAAA. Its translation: CASSEDSSNEK. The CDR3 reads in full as CASSEDSSNEKLFF.

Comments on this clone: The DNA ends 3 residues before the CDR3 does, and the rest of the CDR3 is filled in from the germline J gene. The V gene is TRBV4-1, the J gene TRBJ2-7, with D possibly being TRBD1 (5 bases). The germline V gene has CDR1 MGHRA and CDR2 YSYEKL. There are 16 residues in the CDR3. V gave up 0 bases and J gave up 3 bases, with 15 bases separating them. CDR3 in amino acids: CASSQELSGWYYEQYF. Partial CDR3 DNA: TGCGCCAGCAGCCAAGAACTATCAGGGTGGTACTACGAG.

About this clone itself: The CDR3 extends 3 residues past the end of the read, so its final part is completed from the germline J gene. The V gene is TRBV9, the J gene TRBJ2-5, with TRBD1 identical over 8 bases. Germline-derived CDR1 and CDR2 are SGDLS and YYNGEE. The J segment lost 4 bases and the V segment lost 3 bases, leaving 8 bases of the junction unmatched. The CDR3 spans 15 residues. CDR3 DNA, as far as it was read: TGTGCCAGCAGCGCGTATGCCGACAGGGGAGAGACC. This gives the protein CASSAYADRGET. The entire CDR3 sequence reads CASSAYADRGETQYF.

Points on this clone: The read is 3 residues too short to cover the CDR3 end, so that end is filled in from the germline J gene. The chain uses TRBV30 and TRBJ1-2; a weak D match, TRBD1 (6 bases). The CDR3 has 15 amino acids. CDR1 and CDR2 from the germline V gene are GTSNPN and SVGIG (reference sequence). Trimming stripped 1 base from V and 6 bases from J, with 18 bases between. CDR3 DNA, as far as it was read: TGTGCCTGGAGTGCTCTCGCCAGGGGAGGGGATGGC. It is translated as CAWSALARGGDG. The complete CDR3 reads CAWSALARGGDGYTF. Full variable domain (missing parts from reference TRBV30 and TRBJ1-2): SQTIHQWPATLVQPVGSPLSLECTVEGTSNPNLYWYRQAAGRGLQLLFYSVGIGQISSEVPQNLSASRPQDRQFILSSKKLLLSDSGFYLCAWSALARGGDGYTFGSGTRLTVV.

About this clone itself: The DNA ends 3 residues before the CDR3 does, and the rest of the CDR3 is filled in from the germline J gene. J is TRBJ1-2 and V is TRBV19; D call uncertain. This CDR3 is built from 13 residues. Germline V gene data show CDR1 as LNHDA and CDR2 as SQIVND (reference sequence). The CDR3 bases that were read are TGTGCCAGTAGTAATCCTTCGGGGAATGAC. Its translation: CASSNPSGND. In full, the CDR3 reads CASSNPSGNDYTF.

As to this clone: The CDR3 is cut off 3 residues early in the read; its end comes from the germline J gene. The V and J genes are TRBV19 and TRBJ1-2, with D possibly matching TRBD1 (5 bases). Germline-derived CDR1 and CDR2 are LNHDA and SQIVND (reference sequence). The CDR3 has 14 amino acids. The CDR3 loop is CASSNTGSGYTYTF. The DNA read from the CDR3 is TGTGCCAGTAGTAACACAGGATCTGGGTATACC.

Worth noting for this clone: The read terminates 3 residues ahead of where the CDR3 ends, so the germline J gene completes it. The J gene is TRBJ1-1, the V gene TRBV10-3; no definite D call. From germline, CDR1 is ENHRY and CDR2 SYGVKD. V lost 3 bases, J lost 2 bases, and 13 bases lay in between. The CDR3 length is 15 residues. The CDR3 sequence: CAISDQNTQNTEAFF. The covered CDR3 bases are TGTGCCATCAGTGATCAGAATACGCAAAACACTGAA.

CDR3 region: CASSGEGETQYF. CDR3 DNA, as far as it was read: TGCGCCAGCAGCGGAGAGGGTGAGACG. The chain has TRBV5-1 and TRBJ2-3; perhaps TRBD2 as D (5 bases). The sequenced fragment ends 3 residues before the CDR3 boundary, so the rest is inferred from the germline J gene. CDR1 and CDR2 (germline): SGHRS, YFSETQ. The CDR3 sequence is 12 residues long.

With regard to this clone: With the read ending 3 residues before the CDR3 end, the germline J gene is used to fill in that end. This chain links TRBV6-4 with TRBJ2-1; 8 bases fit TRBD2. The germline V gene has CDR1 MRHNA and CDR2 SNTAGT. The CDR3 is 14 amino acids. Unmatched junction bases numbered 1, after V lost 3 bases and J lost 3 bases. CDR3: CASSEGLDYNEQFF. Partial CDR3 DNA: TGTGCCAGCAGTGAGGGACTAGACTACAATGAG.

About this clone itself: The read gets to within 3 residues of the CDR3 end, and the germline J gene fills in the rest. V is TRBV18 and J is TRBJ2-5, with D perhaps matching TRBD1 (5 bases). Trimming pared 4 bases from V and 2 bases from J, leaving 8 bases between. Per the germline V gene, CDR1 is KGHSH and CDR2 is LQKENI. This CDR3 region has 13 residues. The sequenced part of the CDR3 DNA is TGTGCCAGCTCACTAAGGACACAAGAGACC. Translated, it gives CASSLRTQET. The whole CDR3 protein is CASSLRTQETQYF.

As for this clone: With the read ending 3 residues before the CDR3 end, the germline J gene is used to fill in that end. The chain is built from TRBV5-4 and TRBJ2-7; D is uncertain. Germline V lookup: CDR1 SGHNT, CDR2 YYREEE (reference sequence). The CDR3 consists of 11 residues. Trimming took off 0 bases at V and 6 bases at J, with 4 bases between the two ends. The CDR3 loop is CASSLDGEQYF. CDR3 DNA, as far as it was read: TGTGCCAGCAGCTTGGACGGCGAG.

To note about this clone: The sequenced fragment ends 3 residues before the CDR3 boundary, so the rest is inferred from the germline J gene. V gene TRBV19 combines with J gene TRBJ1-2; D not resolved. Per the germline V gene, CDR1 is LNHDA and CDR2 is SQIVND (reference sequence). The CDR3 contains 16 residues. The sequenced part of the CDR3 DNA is TGTGCCAGTAGTACACAAAGCGGGAGGGATATGGAGACC. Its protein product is CASSTQSGRDMET. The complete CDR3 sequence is CASSTQSGRDMETYTF. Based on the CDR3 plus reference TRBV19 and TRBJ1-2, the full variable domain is DGGITQSPKYLFRKEGQNVTLSCEQNLNHDAMYWYRQDPGQGLRLIYYSQIVNDFQKGDIAEGYSVSREKKESFPLTVTSAQKNPTAFYLCASSTQSGRDMETYTFGSGTRLTVV.

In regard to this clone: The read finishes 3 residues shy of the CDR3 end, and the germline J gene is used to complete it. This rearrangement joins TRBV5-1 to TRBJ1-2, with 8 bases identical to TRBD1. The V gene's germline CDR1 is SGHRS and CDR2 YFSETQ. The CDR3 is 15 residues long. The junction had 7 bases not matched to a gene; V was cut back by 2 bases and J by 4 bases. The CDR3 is CASSFGQGVGYGYTF. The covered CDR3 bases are TGCGCCAGCAGCTTCGGACAGGGTGTGGGCTATGGC.

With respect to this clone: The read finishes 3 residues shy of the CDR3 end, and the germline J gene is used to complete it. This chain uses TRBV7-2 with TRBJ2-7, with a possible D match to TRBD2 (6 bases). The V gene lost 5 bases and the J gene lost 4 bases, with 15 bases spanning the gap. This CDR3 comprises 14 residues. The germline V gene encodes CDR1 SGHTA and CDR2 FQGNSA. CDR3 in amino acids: CASSPSGFRYEQYF. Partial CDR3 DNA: TGTGCCAGCAGCCCCAGCGGGTTTAGGTACGAG.

The CDR3 loop reads CAWGRGGYEQYF. The sequenced part of the CDR3 DNA is TGTGCCTGGGGGCGAGGGGGTTACGAG. The V and J genes are TRBV30 and TRBJ2-7; a possible D gene is TRBD1 (6 bases). The CDR3 end is not reached by the read, which stops 3 residues before it; the germline J gene fills it in. There are 12 residues in the CDR3. Germline assignment: CDR1 GTSNPN and CDR2 SVGIG (reference sequence). The V end was cut by 5 bases, the J end by 4 bases, with 12 bases between.

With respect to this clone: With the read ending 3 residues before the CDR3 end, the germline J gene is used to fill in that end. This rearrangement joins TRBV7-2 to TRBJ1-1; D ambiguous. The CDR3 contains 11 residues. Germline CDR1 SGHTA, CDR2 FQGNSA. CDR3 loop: CASSGYSEAFF. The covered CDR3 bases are TGTGCCAGCAGCGGTTACAGCGAA.

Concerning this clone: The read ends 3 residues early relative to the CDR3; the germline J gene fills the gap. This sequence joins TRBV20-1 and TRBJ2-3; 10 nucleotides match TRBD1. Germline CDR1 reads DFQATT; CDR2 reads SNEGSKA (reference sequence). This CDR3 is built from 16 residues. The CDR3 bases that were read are TGCAGTGCTAGAGATAGGGACAGGGGAAGAGATCAGCCG. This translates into CSARDRDRGRDQP. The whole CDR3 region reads CSARDRDRGRDQPQYF.

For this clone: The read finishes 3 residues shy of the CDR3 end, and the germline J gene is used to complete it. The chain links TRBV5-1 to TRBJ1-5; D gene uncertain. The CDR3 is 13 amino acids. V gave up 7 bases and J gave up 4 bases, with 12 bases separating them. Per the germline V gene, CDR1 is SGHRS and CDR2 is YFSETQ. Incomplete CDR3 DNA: TGCGCCAGCCGCGGGGATGGGAATCAGCCC. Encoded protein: CASRGDGNQP. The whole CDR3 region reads CASRGDGNQPQHF.

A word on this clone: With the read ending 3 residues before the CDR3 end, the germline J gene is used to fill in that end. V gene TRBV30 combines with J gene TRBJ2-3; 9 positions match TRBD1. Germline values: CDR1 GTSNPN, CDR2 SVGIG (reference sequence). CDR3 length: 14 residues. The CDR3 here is CAHTTGGRRETQYF. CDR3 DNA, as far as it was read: TGTGCCCATACTACAGGGGGCAGGCGGGAGACG.

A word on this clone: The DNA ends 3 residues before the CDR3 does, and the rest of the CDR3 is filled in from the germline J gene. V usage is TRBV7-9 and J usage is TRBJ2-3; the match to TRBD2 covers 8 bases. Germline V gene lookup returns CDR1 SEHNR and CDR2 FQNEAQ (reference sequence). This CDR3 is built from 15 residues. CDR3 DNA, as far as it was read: TGTGCCAGCAGCTTAATAACTAGCGGACAAGAGACG. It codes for CASSLITSGQET. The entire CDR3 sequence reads CASSLITSGQETQYF.

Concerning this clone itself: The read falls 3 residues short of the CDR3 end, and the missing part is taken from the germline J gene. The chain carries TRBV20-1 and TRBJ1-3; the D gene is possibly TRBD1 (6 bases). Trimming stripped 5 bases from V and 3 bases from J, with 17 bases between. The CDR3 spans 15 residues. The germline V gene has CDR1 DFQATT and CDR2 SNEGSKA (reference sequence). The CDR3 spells CSASSTRGIGNTIYF. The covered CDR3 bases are TGCAGTGCTTCCTCAACCAGGGGCATTGGAAACACC.

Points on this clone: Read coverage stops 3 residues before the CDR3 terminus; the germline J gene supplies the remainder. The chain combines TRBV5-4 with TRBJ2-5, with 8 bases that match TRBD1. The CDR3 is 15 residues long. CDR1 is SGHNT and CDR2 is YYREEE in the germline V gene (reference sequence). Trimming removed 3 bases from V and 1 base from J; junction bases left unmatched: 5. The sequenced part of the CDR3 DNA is TGTGCCAGCAGCTCCGACAGGGGCGTCCAAGAGACC. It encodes CASSSDRGVQET. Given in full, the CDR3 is CASSSDRGVQETQYF.

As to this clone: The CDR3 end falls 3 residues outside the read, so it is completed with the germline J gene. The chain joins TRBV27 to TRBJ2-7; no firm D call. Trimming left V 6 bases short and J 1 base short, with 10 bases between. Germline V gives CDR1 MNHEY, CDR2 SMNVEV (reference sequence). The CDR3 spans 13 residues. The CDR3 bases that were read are TGTGCCAGCAGGCCAGATGTTTCCTACGAG. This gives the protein CASRPDVSYE. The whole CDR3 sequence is CASRPDVSYEQYF.

The DNA read from the CDR3 is TGTGCCAGTAGTATACGGTCTAGTCGGAATGAG. Translated: CASSIRSSRNE. The entire CDR3 sequence reads CASSIRSSRNEQFF. The rearrangement uses TRBV19 and TRBJ2-1; D call uncertain. Read coverage stops 3 residues before the CDR3 terminus; the germline J gene supplies the remainder. Trimming took 2 bases from V and 7 from J, leaving 12 bases between them. The CDR3 spans 14 residues. Looked up from germline, CDR1 is LNHDA and CDR2 is SQIVND (reference sequence).

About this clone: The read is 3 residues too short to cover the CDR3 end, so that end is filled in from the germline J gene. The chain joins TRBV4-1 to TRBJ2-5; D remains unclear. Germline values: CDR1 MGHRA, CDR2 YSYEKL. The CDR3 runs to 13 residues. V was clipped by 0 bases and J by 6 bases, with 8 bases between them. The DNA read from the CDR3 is TGCGCCAGCAGCCAAGACTACCGAAAGACC. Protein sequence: CASSQDYRKT. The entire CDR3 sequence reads CASSQDYRKTQYF.